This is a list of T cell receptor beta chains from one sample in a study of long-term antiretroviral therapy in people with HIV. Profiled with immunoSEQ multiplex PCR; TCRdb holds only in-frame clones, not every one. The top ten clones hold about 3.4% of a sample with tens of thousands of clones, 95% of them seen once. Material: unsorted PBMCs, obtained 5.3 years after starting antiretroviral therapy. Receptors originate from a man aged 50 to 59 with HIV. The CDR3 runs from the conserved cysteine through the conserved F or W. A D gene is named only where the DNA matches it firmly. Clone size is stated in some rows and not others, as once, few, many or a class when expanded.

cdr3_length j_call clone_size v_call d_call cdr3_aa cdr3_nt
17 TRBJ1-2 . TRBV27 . CASSLSNYHHPGYGYTF TGTGCCAGCAGTTTATCGAATTACCACCACCCGGGGTATGGCTACACCTTC
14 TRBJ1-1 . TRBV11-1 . CASSPRRVNTEAFF TGTGCCAGCAGCCCTAGGAGGGTGAACACTGAAGCTTTCTTT
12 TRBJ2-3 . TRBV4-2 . CASSQREGTQYF TGTGCCAGCAGCCAACGGGAAGGTACGCAGTATTTT
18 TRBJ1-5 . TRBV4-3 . CASSQGGDNLYSNQPQHF TGCGCCAGCAGCCAAGGAGGGGACAACCTCTATAGCAATCAGCCCCAGCATTTT
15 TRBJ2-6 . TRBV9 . CASSVKGAGANVLTF TGTGCCAGCAGCGTTAAGGGGGCTGGGGCCAACGTCCTGACTTTC
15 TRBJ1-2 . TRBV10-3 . CAISKDFEGNYGYTF TGTGCCATCAGTAAAGATTTCGAGGGCAACTATGGCTACACCTTC
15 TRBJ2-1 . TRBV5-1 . CASSYQEEGYNEQFF TGCGCCAGCAGCTATCAAGAAGAGGGGTACAATGAGCAGTTCTTC
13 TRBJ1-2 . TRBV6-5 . CASSEDGRYGYTF TGTGCCAGCAGTGAAGACGGACGTTATGGCTACACCTTC
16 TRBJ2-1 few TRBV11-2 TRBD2 CASSYSGTRVSNEQFF TGTGCCAGCAGTTACTCCGGGACTAGGGTATCCAATGAGCAGTTCTTC
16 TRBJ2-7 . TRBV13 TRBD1 CASSSITGGAKDEQYF TGTGCCAGCAGCTCAATTACAGGGGGCGCGAAGGACGAGCAGTACTTC
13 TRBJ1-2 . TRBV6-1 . CASSEATVYGYTF TGTGCCAGCAGTGAAGCCACAGTCTACGGCTACACCTTC
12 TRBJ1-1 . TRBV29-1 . CSVDRGNTEAFF TGCAGCGTTGATCGGGGGAACACTGAAGCTTTCTTT
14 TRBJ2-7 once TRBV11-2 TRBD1 CASSLRQGENEQYF TGTGCCAGCAGCTTAAGACAGGGGGAAAACGAGCAGTACTTC
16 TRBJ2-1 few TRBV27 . CASSLDWRVAYNEQFF TGTGCCAGCAGTTTAGATTGGCGGGTAGCCTACAATGAGCAGTTCTTC
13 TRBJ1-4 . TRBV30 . CAWRWSSNEKLFF TGTGCCTGGAGATGGAGTTCTAATGAAAAACTGTTTTTT
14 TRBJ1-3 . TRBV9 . CASSPWDPGNTIYF TGTGCCAGCAGCCCTTGGGACCCTGGAAACACCATATATTTT
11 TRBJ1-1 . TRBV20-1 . CSASGYTEAFF TGCAGTGCTTCGGGGTACACTGAAGCTTTCTTT
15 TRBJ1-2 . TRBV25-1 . CASSEGEGGIYGYTF TGTGCCAGCAGTGAAGGGGAAGGGGGTATCTATGGCTACACCTTC
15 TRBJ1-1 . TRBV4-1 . CASSQMGPVNTEAFF TGCGCCAGCAGCCAGATGGGCCCAGTGAACACTGAAGCTTTCTTT
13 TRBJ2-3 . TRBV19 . CASSTQGTDTQYF TGTGCCAGTAGTACCCAGGGTACAGATACGCAGTATTTT
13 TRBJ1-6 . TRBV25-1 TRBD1 CASSRGPDSPLHF TGTGCCAGCAGCAGGGGGCCAGATTCACCCCTCCACTTT
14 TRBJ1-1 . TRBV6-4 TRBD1 CASRDTGGISEAFF TGTGCCAGCAGAGACACAGGGGGGATTTCTGAAGCTTTCTTT
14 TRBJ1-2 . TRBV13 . CASSLGGEIYGYTF TGTGCCAGCAGCTTAGGGGGTGAGATCTATGGCTACACCTTC
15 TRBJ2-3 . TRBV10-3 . CAISAERDGTDTQYF TGTGCCATCAGTGCAGAAAGGGATGGGACAGATACGCAGTATTTT
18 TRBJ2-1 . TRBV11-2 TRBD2 CASSHRTSGGKAYNEQFF TGTGCCAGCAGCCACAGGACTAGCGGGGGGAAAGCATACAATGAGCAGTTCTTC
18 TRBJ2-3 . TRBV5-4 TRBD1 CASSLGDRGRGDTDTQYF TGTGCCAGCAGCTTGGGCGACAGGGGGAGAGGGGACACAGATACGCAGTATTTT
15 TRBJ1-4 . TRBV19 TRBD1 CASSLTGVGNEKLFF TGTGCCAGTAGCCTCACAGGGGTGGGAAATGAAAAACTGTTTTTT
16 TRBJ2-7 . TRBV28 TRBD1 CASSFGGQGGAYEQYF TGTGCCAGCAGTTTTGGAGGACAGGGGGGGGCCTACGAGCAGTACTTC
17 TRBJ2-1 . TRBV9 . CASSARRAQGPPNEQFF TGTGCCAGCAGCGCCCGGAGGGCACAGGGACCCCCAAATGAGCAGTTCTTC
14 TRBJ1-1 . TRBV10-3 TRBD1 CASTTGTANTEAFF TGTGCCAGTACAACCGGGACAGCGAACACTGAAGCTTTCTTT
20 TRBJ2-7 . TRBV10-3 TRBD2 CAISELTDRGTSGLTYEQYF TGTGCCATCAGTGAGCTTACCGACCGGGGGACTAGCGGGCTAACCTACGAGCAGTACTTC
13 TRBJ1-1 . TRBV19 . CASKGRRNTEAFF TGTGCCAGTAAGGGCCGGCGGAACACTGAAGCTTTCTTT
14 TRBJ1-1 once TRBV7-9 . CASSLEGLNTEAFF TGTGCCAGCAGCTTAGAGGGCTTGAACACTGAAGCTTTCTTT
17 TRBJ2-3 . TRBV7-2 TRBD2 CASSATTGTSPGETQYF TGTGCCAGCAGCGCTACAACCGGGACTAGCCCGGGCGAGACGCAGTATTTT
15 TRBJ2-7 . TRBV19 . CASSKGVTSSYEQYF TGTGCCAGTAGTAAGGGGGTTACCAGCTCCTACGAGCAGTACTTC
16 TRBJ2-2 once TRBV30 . CAWNDPRDTGTGELFF TGTGCCTGGAACGATCCCCGGGACACCGGAACCGGGGAGCTGTTTTTT
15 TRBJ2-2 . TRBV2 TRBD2 CASCWEAGVTGELFF TGTGCCAGCTGCTGGGAGGCGGGGGTCACCGGGGAGCTGTTTTTT
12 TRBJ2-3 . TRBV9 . CASSEMADTQYF TGTGCCAGCAGCGAAATGGCGGATACGCAGTATTTT
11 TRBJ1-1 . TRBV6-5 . CASSWGAEAFF TGTGCCAGCAGTTGGGGGGCGGAAGCTTTCTTT
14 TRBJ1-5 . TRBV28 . CASSTPSPAGSQHF TGTGCCAGCAGTACCCCCAGTCCAGCAGGGAGCCAGCATTTT
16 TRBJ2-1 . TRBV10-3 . CAISEGSGTSYNEQFF TGTGCCATCAGTGAGGGGTCGGGGACCTCCTACAATGAGCAGTTCTTC
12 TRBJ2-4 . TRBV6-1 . CASTGTVYIQYF TGTGCCAGCACTGGGACCGTCTACATTCAGTACTTC
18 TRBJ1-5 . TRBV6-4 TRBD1 CASSDQRQGAGSNQPQHF TGTGCCAGCAGTGACCAGCGACAGGGGGCCGGGAGCAATCAGCCCCAGCATTTT